This T cell receptor beta chain comes out of a study of PD-1 blockade in classical Hodgkin lymphoma. Indicated time point: cycle 4 day 1 (C4D1), after about 6 weeks of nivolumab. Every patient relapsed after autologous stem cell transplantation, and brentuximab vedotin exposure varied. Between the trimmed V and J ends, which lost 2 bases and 2 bases, there was a span of 13 bases. Germline V gene lookup returns CDR1 MNHEY and CDR2 SMNVEV (reference sequence). The CDR3 runs to 15 residues. This table comes from immunoSEQ multiplex PCR, and its TCRdb copy is limited to in-frame clones, with some not included. Of approximately 65,000 clones in the sample, about 90% were seen once.

This receptor was taken from a human donor with classical Hodgkin lymphoma. This chain connects TRBV27 to TRBJ2-7; TRBD2 is a possible D gene (5 bases). The sequencing here drew on peripheral blood mononuclear cells (PBMCs), taken before the fourth cycle of nivolumab. Written as DNA, the CDR3 is TGTGCCAGCAGTTTAGGGCCCCGGGGAACCTACGAGCAGTACTTC. It is translated as CASSLGPRGTYEQYF.